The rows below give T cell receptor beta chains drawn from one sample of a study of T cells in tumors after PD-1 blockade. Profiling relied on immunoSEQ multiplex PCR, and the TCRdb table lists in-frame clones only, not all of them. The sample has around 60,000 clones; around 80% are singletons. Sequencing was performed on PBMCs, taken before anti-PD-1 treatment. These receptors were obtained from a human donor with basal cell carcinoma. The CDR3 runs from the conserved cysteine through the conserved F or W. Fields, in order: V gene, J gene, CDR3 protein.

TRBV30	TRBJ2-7	CAWMRPLGNEQYF
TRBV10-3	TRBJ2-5	CAIRERGGGVETQYF
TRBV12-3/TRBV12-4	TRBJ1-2	CASRSQGAYGYTF
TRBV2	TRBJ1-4	CASRDGLGREKLFF
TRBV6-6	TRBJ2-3	CASRPWGISTDTQYF
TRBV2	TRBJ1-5	CASSPGTFSNQPQHF
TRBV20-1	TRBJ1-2	CSATAGGYTF
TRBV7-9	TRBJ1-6	CASSAGTNSPLHF
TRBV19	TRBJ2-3	CASSIGGGSDTQYF
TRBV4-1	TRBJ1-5	CASSHAREGGQPQHF
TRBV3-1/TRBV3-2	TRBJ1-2	CASSQDKLGRYGYTF
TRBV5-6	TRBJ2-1	CASSARLAGVSYNEQFF
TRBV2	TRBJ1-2	CASSVPGQGRDNYGYTF
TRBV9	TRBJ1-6	CASSDKGGGNSPLHF
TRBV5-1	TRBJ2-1	CASSPRTSGAYNEQFF
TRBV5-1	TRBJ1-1	CASSTGQSENTEAFF
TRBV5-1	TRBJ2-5	CASSLGTSQETQYF
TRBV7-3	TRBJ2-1	CASSPTTDRSSYNEQFF
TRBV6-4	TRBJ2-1	CASSDSSGGANEQFF
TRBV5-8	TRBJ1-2	CASSRGRTNYGYTF
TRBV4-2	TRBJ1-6	CASSQDLTDSRFSPLHF
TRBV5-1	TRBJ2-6	CASSRDGANVLTF
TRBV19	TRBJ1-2	CASSLNTGGHGYTF
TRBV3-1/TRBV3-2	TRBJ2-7	CASSLHSLVGQAYEQYF
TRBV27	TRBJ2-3	CASSLVGVNTDTQYF
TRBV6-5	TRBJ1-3	CASSYRRSSGNTIYF
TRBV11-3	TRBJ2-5	CASSLAGGGETQYF
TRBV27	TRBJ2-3	CASSFGTPPRTDTQYF
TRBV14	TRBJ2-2	CASSWNTGELFF
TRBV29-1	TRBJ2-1	CSVEGPNEQFF
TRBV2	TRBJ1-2	CASTLQPYGYTF
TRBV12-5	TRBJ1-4	CASGLVGTGYEKLFF
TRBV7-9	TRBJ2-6	CASSNQGGGANVLTF
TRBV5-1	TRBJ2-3	CASSGPLSTDTQYF
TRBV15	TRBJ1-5	CATSTGGSNQPQHF
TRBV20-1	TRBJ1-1	CSASIFGEAFF
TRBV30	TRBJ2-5	CAWSVFRGETQYF
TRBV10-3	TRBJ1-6	CAISLGREGSPLHF
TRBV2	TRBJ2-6	CASSASSGANVLTF
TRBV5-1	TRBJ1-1	CASSDGAVGVAEAFF
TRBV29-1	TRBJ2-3	CSVRQTDTQYF
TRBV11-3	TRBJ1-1	CASSLGENTEAFF